Shown below are 29 T cell receptor beta chains from a single sample sequenced in a study of T cell responses to AZD1222 COVID-19 vaccine. Repertoires were generated with immunoSEQ multiplex PCR, while TCRdb's copy carries only in-frame clones and drops some. The sample lists approximately 160,000 clones, 90% occurring once. The sample in question was peripheral blood, obtained on day 0 of AZD1222 vaccination. All receptors derive from an adult in good health.

This clone is a singleton in its sample. The V gene is TRBV2, the J gene TRBJ2-2; D is undetermined. The CDR3 totals 15 residues. Germline V gives CDR1 SNHLY, CDR2 FYNNEI. V dropped 4 bases and J dropped 0 bases, with 9 bases sitting between them. In nucleotides, the CDR3 is TGTGCCAGCAGTGTATTAGCTACGAACACCGGGGAGCTGTTTTTT. It yields the protein CASSVLATNTGELFF.

This clone has a handful of counts. This chain joins TRBV5-4 and TRBJ2-2; TRBD1 matches 7 bases. Germline V gene lookup returns CDR1 SGHNT and CDR2 YYREEE (reference sequence). This CDR3 has 17 residues. Germline trimming cut 4 bases from V and 1 base from J; bases unmatched to any gene: 10. In nucleotides, the CDR3 is TGTGCCAGCAGCCCTGACAGGGTCGGGGTGAACACCGGGGAGCTGTTTTTT. Translating it yields CASSPDRVGVNTGELFF.

The J gene is TRBJ2-7, the V gene TRBV9; TRBD2 matches 11 bases. The CDR3 loop spans 14 amino acids. Germline V gene data show CDR1 as SGDLS and CDR2 as YYNGEE. The V and J ends lost 4 bases and 5 bases, in that order; junction bases with no gene match: 5. The CDR3 coding sequence is TGTGCCAGCAGCCCCACGACTAGCGGGGACGAGCAGTACTTC. Translated, it gives CASSPTTSGDEQYF.

The sample holds one count of this clone. V gene TRBV6-2 or TRBV6-3 combines with J gene TRBJ1-2, with D possibly TRBD1 on 5 matching bases. V was clipped by 2 bases and J by 1 base, with 11 bases between them. The CDR3 consists of 15 residues. Germline CDR1 and CDR2: MNHEY and SVGEGT. CDR3 nucleotide sequence: TGTGCCAGCAGTTACAAGGCAGGGCGTAACTATGGCTACACCTTC. It is translated as CASSYKAGRNYGYTF.

This clone showed up just once. V and J are TRBV9 and TRBJ2-1; D ambiguous. The CDR3 loop spans 13 amino acids. V was shortened by 2 bases and J by 7 bases, with 10 bases between the two germline ends. In germline, CDR1 is SGDLS, CDR2 YYNGEE. The DNA for the CDR3 is TGTGCCAGCAGCGTCTCCTGGGGAAATGAGCAGTTCTTC. It translates to CASSVSWGNEQFF.

The chain joins TRBV30 to TRBJ2-5; a possible D gene is TRBD1 (5 bases). Germline CDR1 reads GTSNPN; CDR2 reads SVGIG (reference sequence). The CDR3 sequence is 14 residues long. The V end was cut by 4 bases, the J end by 1 base, with 13 bases between. Here the CDR3 DNA reads TGTGCCTGGATCGGGTCCAGGGTCCAAGAGACCCAGTACTTC. Translation gives CAWIGSRVQETQYF.

The J gene is TRBJ1-5, the V gene TRBV6-5; D is ambiguous. The CDR3 length is 10 residues. Trimming took 5 bases from V and 13 from J, leaving 9 bases between them. Per the germline V gene, CDR1 is MNHEY and CDR2 is SVGAGI. Here the CDR3 DNA reads TGTGCCAGCAGTCCCGACCGACAGCATTTT. Protein: CASSPDRQHF.

The chain is built from TRBV5-1 and TRBJ1-3, with 7 bases identical to TRBD1. There are 14 residues in the CDR3. V was pared by 4 bases and J by 1 base, with 2 bases of the junction left unmatched. Per germline, CDR1 SGHRS and CDR2 YFSETQ. CDR3 sequence (DNA): TGCGCCAGCAGCGGGGACAGATCTGGAAACACCATATATTTT. Its translation: CASSGDRSGNTIYF.

The genes are TRBV11-2 and TRBJ1-5; no firm D call. V was shortened by 4 bases and J by 0 bases, with 1 base between the two germline ends. CDR1 SGHAT and CDR2 FQNNGV come from the germline V gene. The CDR3 extends over 12 amino acids. As DNA, the CDR3 is TGTGCCAGCAGCTATAGCAATCAGCCCCAGCATTTT. Its protein is CASSYSNQPQHF.

The chain carries TRBV7-2 and TRBJ2-1; 8 nucleotides align to TRBD2. Per the germline V gene, CDR1 is SGHTA and CDR2 is FQGNSA. V shed 5 bases, J shed 7 bases, and the junction held 7 bases outside the gene matches. The length of the CDR3 is 14 residues. CDR3 in DNA: TGTGCCAGCAGCGTCTCAGCGGGGGCAAATGAGCAGTTCTTC. This translates into CASSVSAGANEQFF.

This sequence joins TRBV5-8 and TRBJ1-6; D possibly corresponds to TRBD1 (5 bases). V was pared by 0 bases and J by 10 bases, with 17 bases between. Germline V gene data show CDR1 as SGHTS and CDR2 as YDEGEE. The CDR3 has 16 amino acids. CDR3 coding DNA: TGTGCCAGCAGCTTGGCCGGTGGGCAGGGTCGGTCACCCCTCCACTTT. Its translation is CASSLAGGQGRSPLHF.

The gene calls are TRBV12-5 and TRBJ2-2; TRBD2 is a possible D gene (6 bases). V was clipped by 0 bases and J by 11 bases, with 10 bases between them. Germline values: CDR1 LGHNT, CDR2 FRNRAP. This CDR3 comprises 13 residues. CDR3 DNA sequence: TGTGCTAGTGGTTTGGTGGAGGGTCACGAGCTGTTTTTT. Its protein product is CASGLVEGHELFF.

The CDR3 DNA sequence: TGTGCCAGCAGGTCGGGGGGCGGGGGAGCCCAAGAGACCCAGTACTTC. Its translation: CASRSGGGGAQETQYF. This chain connects TRBV21-1 to TRBJ2-5; TRBD2 is the table's D call, not checked against the DNA. TRBV21-1 is labeled a pseudogene. CDR3 size: 16 residues.

CDR3 nucleotide sequence: TGTGCCAGCAGCTGGGGGACGGCGAGCTCCTACGAGCAGTACTTC. This encodes CASSWGTASSYEQYF. This chain links TRBV5-8 with TRBJ2-7; D could derive from TRBD1 or TRBD2 (5 bases each). V lost 3 bases to trimming and J lost 0 bases, with 13 bases between them. Germline-derived CDR1 and CDR2 are SGHTS and YDEGEE. CDR3 size: 15 residues.

The chain combines TRBV5-1 with TRBJ2-7; D is unresolved. The CDR3 extends over 14 amino acids. V was shortened by 0 bases and J by 0 bases, with 7 bases between the two germline ends. CDR1 SGHRS and CDR2 YFSETQ come from the germline V gene. CDR3 coding DNA: TGCGCCAGCAGCTTGGAGCCGGACTCCTACGAGCAGTACTTC. It codes for CASSLEPDSYEQYF.

The chain links TRBV19 to TRBJ2-1; the D is unclear. CDR1 is LNHDA, CDR2 SQIVND, per germline (reference sequence). The CDR3 runs 13 residues. Trimming took 3 bases from V and 4 from J, leaving 7 bases between them. Here the CDR3 DNA reads TGTGCCAGTAGTATCGTCGGGTACAATGAGCAGTTCTTC. Translated, it gives CASSIVGYNEQFF.

The chain uses TRBV19 and TRBJ2-1; 8 bases fit TRBD2. CDR3 length: 16 amino acids. CDR1 and CDR2 (germline): LNHDA, SQIVND (reference sequence). Unmatched junction bases numbered 16, after V lost 7 bases and J lost 8 bases. CDR3 in DNA: TGTGCCAGTACCACCCGGGCGGGGGGCCATAGAGATGAGCAGTTCTTC. It encodes CASTTRAGGHRDEQFF.

V gene TRBV4-2 combines with J gene TRBJ1-5; weak D call: TRBD1 (6 bases). V lost 6 bases and J 4 bases, leaving 19 bases between the germline ends. Germline CDR1 LGHNA, CDR2 YNFKEQ. The CDR3 runs to 16 residues. CDR3 protein: CASSQNKGGENQPQHF. The CDR3 DNA follows: TGTGCCAGCAGTCAGAATAAGGGGGGCGAAAATCAGCCCCAGCATTTT.

The genes are TRBV2 and TRBJ2-1, with 7 bases fitting TRBD2. Germline lookup yields CDR1 SNHLY and CDR2 FYNNEI. V lost 4 bases and J lost 0; bases outside the gene matches: 9. The CDR3 is 17 amino acids. CDR3 nucleotide sequence: TGTGCCAGCAGTGCCCGGGGGGATATGAGCTCCTACAATGAGCAGTTCTTC. Residues: CASSARGDMSSYNEQFF. Together with reference TRBV2 and TRBJ2-1, the CDR3 gives the full variable domain: EPEVTQTPSHQVTQMGQEVILRCVPISNHLYFYWYRQILGQKVEFLVSFYNNEISEKSEIFDDQFSVERPDGSNFTLKIRSTKLEDSAMYFCASSARGDMSSYNEQFFGPGTRLTVL.

The chain carries TRBV9 and TRBJ2-2; possibly TRBD2 for D (5 bases). CDR1 and CDR2 from the germline V gene are SGDLS and YYNGEE. V was clipped by 7 bases and J by 7 bases, with 14 bases between them. The length of the CDR3 is 13 residues. The CDR3 sequence: CASERGLNGELFF. The DNA for the CDR3 is TGTGCCAGCGAGCGAGGGCTGAACGGGGAGCTGTTTTTT.

The rearrangement links TRBV10-3 to TRBJ1-2; the match to TRBD1 covers 11 bases. V dropped 5 bases and J dropped 2; count of bases not matched to a gene: 10. Germline V gene data show CDR1 as ENHRY and CDR2 as SYGVKD. This CDR3 comprises 17 residues. For the CDR3, the DNA is TGTGCCATCAGTCGAAGGGACAGGGGGGAAATGAACTATGGCTACACCTTC. This encodes CAISRRDRGEMNYGYTF.

The chain couples TRBV5-1 to TRBJ2-3, with D maybe TRBD1 (5 bases). Germline lookup yields CDR1 SGHRS and CDR2 YFSETQ. The CDR3 is 17 residues long. V lost 3 bases and J 3 bases, leaving 20 bases between the germline ends. The CDR3 region is CASSWSRQQRQTDTQYF. DNA for the CDR3: TGCGCCAGCAGCTGGAGTCGACAGCAACGTCAGACAGATACGCAGTATTTT.

The chain employs TRBV27 and TRBJ2-3; TRBD1 aligns across 8 bases. This CDR3 spans 18 amino acids. CDR1 MNHEY and CDR2 SMNVEV come from the germline V gene (reference sequence). The trim removed 0 bases at V and 1 base at J, leaving 9 bases unmatched. CDR3 sequence (DNA): TGTGCCAGCAGTTTATCAAGGCCAGGGGGCTTTGGCACAGATACGCAGTATTTT. Translated, it gives CASSLSRPGGFGTDTQYF.

The chain uses TRBV12-3 or TRBV12-4 and TRBJ2-1; D unresolved. The CDR3 is 11 residues long. Trimming shortened V by 7 bases and J by 8 bases, and 9 bases separated the two germline ends. The CDR3 sequence: CASTQLDEQFF. CDR3 sequence (DNA): TGTGCCAGCACCCAACTTGATGAGCAGTTCTTC.

The gene calls are TRBV6-5 and TRBJ1-5; D is undetermined. This CDR3 has 13 amino acids. Trimming removed 7 bases from V and 0 bases from J, with 7 bases in between. The germline V gene has CDR1 MNHEY and CDR2 SVGAGI. The CDR3 coding sequence is TGTGCCAGCACTCTTTATAGCAATCAGCCCCAGCATTTT. It yields the protein CASTLYSNQPQHF.

This chain joins TRBV9 and TRBJ2-1, with D unresolved. Germline-derived CDR1 and CDR2 are SGDLS and YYNGEE. With 0 bases removed from V and 5 bases from J, the gap between germline ends came to 6 bases. The CDR3 has 13 amino acids. The CDR3 is CASSVEQNNEQFF. CDR3 nucleotide sequence: TGTGCCAGCAGCGTAGAACAGAACAATGAGCAGTTCTTC.

Comment on this clone: In the same sample, other DNA sequences code for this CDR3. V usage is TRBV19 and J usage is TRBJ2-7, with TRBD2 as a possible D gene (5 bases). The CDR3 covers 14 residues. The germline V gene encodes CDR1 LNHDA and CDR2 SQIVND (reference sequence). Trimming stripped 5 bases from V and 0 bases from J, with 11 bases between. The CDR3: CASSSTGSSYEQYF. Written as DNA, the CDR3 is TGTGCCAGTAGTTCTACGGGGAGCTCCTACGAGCAGTACTTC.

This chain connects TRBV27 to TRBJ2-5; the D gene is possibly TRBD2 (6 bases). CDR3 length: 14 residues. V lost 4 bases, J lost 1 base, and 10 bases lay in between. Germline V gives CDR1 MNHEY, CDR2 SMNVEV (reference sequence). CDR3 sequence: CASSSREIQETQYF. The CDR3 DNA reads as TGTGCCAGCAGTTCCCGGGAGATCCAAGAGACCCAGTACTTC.

The J gene is TRBJ2-1, the V gene TRBV18, with TRBD2 identical over 8 bases. CDR3 length: 14 amino acids. In germline, CDR1 is KGHSH, CDR2 LQKENI. The V and J ends lost 3 bases and 10 bases, in that order; junction bases with no gene match: 8. DNA for the CDR3: TGTGCCAGCTCACCCCGGGCGGGGGGCGAAGAGCAGTTCTTC. Its protein is CASSPRAGGEEQFF.